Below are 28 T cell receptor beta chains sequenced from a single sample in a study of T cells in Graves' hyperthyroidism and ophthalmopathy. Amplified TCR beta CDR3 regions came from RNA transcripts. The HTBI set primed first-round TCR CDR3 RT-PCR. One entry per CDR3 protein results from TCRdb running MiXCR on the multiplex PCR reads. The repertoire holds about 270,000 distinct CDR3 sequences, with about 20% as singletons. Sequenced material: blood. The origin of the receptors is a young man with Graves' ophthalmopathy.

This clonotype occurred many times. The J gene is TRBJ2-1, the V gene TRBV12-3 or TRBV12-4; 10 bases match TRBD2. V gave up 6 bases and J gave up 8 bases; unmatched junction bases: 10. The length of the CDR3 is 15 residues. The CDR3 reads CASRRAGGLHYEQFF. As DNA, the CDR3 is TGTGCCAGCAGACGAGCGGGAGGGCTACACTATGAGCAGTTCTTC.

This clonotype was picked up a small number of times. The CDR3 DNA follows: TGTGCCAGCAGCTTAGTAGCGGGAGCTTCCTACGAGCAGTACTTC. The encoded protein is CASSLVAGASYEQYF. This chain uses TRBV7-2 with TRBJ2-7; the match to TRBD2 covers 9 bases. This CDR3 region has 15 residues. Germline CDR1 is SGHTA and CDR2 is FQGNSA. V lost 1 base to trimming and J lost 1 base; unmatched junction nucleotides: 2.

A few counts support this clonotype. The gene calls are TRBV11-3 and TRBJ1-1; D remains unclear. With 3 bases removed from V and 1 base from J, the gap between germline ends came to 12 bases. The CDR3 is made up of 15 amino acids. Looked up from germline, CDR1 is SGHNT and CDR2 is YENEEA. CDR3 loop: CASSLREGGNTEAFF. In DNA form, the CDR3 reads TGTGCCAGCAGCTTGCGAGAGGGAGGGAACACTGAAGCTTTCTTT.

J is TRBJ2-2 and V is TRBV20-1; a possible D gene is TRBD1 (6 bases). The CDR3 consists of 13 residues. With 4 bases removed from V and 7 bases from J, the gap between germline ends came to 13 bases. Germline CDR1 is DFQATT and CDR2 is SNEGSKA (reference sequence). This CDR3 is CSANMDSGGELFF. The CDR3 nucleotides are TGCAGTGCTAATATGGACAGCGGCGGGGAGCTGTTTTTT.

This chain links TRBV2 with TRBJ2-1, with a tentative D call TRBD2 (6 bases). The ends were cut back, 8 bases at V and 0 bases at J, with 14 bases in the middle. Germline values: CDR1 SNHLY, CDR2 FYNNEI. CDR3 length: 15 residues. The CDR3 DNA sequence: TGTGCCAGCCAAAGGGCGACTAGCTCCTACAATGAGCAGTTCTTC. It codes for CASQRATSSYNEQFF.

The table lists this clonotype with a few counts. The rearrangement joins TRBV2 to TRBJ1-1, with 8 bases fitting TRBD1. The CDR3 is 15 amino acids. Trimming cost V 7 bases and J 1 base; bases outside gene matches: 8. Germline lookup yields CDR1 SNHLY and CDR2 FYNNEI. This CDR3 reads CASTTGQGTNTEAFF. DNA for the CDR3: TGTGCCAGCACTACCGGACAGGGAACGAACACTGAAGCTTTCTTT.

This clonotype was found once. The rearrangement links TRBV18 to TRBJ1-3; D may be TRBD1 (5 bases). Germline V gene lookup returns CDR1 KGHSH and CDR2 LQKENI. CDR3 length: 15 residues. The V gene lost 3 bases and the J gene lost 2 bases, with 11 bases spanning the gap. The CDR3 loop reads CASSPTVSPGNTIYF. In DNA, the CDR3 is TGTGCCAGCTCACCGACAGTCTCGCCTGGAAACACCATATATTTT.

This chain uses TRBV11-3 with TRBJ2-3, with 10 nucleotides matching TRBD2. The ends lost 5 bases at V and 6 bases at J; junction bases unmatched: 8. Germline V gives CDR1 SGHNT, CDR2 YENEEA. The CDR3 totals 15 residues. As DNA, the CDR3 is TGTGCCAGCAGCATGAGCGGGAGGGCGGTGGATACGCAGTATTTT. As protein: CASSMSGRAVDTQYF.

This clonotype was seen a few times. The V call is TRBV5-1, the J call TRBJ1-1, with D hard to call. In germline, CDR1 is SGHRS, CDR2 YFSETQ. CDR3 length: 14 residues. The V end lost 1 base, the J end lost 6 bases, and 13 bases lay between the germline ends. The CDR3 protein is CASSLTAGQAEAFF. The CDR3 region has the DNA TGCGCCAGCAGCTTGACGGCAGGTCAGGCTGAAGCTTTCTTT.

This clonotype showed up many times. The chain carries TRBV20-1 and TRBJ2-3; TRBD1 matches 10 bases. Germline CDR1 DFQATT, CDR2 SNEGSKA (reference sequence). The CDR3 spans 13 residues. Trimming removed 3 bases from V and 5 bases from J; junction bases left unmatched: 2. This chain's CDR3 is CSARTGGVDTQYF. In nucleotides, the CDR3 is TGCAGTGCTAGGACAGGGGGCGTAGATACGCAGTATTTT.

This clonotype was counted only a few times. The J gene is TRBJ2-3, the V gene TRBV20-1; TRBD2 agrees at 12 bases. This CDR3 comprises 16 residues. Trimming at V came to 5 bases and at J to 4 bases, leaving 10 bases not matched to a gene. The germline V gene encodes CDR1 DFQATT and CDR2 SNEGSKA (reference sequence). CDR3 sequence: CSAVGLAGPFSDTQYF. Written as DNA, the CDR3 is TGCAGTGCTGTCGGACTAGCGGGACCCTTTTCAGATACGCAGTATTTT.

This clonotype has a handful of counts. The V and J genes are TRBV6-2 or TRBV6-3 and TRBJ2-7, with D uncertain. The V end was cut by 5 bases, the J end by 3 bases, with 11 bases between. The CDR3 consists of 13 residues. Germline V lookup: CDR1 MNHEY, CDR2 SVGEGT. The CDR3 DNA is TGTGCCAGCAGTACGAATCTAGGCTACGAGCAGTACTTC. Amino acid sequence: CASSTNLGYEQYF.

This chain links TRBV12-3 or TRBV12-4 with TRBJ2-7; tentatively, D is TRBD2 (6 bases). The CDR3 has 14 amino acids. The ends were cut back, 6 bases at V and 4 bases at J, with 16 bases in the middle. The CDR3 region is CASRRGDLRYEQYF. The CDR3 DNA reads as TGTGCCAGCAGACGCGGGGACTTAAGGTACGAGCAGTACTTC.

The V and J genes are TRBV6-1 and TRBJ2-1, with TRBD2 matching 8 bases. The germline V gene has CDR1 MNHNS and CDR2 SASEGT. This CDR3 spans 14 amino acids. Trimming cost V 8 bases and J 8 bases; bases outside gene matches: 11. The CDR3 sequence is CASGAGTSVDEQFF. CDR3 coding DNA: TGTGCCAGCGGAGCCGGGACTAGTGTCGATGAGCAGTTCTTC.

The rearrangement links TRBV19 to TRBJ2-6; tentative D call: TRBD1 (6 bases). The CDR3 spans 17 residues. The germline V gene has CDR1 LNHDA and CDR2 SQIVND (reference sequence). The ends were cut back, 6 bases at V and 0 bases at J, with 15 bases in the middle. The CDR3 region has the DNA TGTGCCAGTAGGGCCGCCGACAGGAGCTCTGGGGCCAACGTCCTGACTTTC. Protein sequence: CASRAADRSSGANVLTF. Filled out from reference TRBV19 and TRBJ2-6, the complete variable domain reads DGGITQSPKYLFRKEGQNVTLSCEQNLNHDAMYWYRQDPGQGLRLIYYSQIVNDFQKGDIAEGYSVSREKKESFPLTVTSAQKNPTAFYLCASRAADRSSGANVLTFGAGSRLTVL.

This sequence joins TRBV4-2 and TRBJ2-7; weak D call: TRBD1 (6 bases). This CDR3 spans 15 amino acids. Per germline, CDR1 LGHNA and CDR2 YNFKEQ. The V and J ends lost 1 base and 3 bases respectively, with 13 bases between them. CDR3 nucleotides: TGTGCCAGCAGCCAAGCGACAGGAGTCTACTACGAGCAGTACTTC. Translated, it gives CASSQATGVYYEQYF.

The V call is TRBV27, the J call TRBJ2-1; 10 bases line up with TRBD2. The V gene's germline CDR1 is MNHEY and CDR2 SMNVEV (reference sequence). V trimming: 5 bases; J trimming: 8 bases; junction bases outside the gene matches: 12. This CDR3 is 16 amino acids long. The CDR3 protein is CASSHLAGVKVHEQFF. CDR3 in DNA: TGTGCCAGCAGTCATCTAGCGGGAGTAAAGGTCCATGAGCAGTTCTTC.

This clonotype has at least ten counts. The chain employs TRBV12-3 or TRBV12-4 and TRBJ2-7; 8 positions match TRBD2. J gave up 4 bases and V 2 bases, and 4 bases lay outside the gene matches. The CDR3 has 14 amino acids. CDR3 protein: CASSLQAGDYEQYF. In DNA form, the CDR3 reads TGTGCCAGCAGTTTACAAGCGGGAGATTACGAGCAGTACTTC.

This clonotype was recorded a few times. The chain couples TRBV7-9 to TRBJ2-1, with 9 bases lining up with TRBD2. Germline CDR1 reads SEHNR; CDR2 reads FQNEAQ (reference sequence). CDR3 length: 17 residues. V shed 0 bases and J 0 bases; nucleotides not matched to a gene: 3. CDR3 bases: TGTGCCAGCAGCTTAGCTAGCGGGGGATTCTCCTACAATGAGCAGTTCTTC. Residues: CASSLASGGFSYNEQFF. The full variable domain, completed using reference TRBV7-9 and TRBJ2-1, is DTGVSQNPRHKITKRGQNVTFRCDPISEHNRLYWYRQTLGQGPEFLTYFQNEAQLEKSRLLSDRFSAERPKGSFSTLEIQRTEQGDSAMYLCASSLASGGFSYNEQFFGPGTRLTVL.

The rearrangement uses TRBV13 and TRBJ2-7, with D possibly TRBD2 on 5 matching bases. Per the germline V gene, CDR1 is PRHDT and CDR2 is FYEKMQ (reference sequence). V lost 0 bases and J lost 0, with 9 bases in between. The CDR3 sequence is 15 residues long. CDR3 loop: CASSLGRGASYEQYF. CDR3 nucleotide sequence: TGTGCCAGCAGCTTAGGACGGGGTGCCTCCTACGAGCAGTACTTC.

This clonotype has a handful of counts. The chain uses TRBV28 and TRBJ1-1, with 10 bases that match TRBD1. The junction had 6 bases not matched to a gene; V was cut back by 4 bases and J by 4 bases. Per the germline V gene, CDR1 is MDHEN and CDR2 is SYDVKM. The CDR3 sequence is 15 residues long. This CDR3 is CASSSPGQGRTEAFF. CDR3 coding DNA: TGTGCCAGCAGTTCACCGGGACAGGGGCGCACTGAAGCTTTCTTT.

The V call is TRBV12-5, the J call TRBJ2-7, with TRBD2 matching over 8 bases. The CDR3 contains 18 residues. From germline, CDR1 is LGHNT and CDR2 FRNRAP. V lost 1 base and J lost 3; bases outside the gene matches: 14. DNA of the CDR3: TGTGCTAGTGGTTTGGCCCTAGGGACCGAGCGGGGGATCTACGAGCAGTACTTC. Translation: CASGLALGTERGIYEQYF. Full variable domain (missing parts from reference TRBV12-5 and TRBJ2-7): DARVTQTPRHKVTEMGQEVTMRCQPILGHNTVFWYRQTMMQGLELLAYFRNRAPLDDSGMPKDRFSAEMPDATLATLKIQPSEPRDSAVYFCASGLALGTERGIYEQYFGPGTRLTVT.

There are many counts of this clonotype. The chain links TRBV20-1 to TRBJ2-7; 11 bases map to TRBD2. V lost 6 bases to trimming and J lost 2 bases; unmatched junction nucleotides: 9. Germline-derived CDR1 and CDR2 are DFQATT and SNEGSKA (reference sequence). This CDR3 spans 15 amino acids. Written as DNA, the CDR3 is TGCAGTGCCATGGATAGCGGGAGGGGCGCCTACGAGCAGTACTTC. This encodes CSAMDSGRGAYEQYF.

This CDR3 reads CASSEETSGSHEQFF. Written as DNA, the CDR3 is TGTGCCAGCAGTGAAGAAACTAGCGGGAGTCATGAGCAGTTCTTC. The J gene is TRBJ2-1, the V gene TRBV2; 11 nucleotides agree with TRBD2. With 1 base clipped from V and 8 bases from J, the junction kept 4 bases outside the gene matches. The CDR3 spans 15 residues. From germline, CDR1 is SNHLY and CDR2 FYNNEI.

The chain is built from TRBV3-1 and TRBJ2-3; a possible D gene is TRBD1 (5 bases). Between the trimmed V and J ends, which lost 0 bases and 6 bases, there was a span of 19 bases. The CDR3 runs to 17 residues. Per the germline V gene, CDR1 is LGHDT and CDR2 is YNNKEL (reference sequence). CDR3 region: CASSQDWGRVLTDTQYF. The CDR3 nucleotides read TGTGCCAGCAGCCAAGATTGGGGCCGCGTTTTGACGGATACGCAGTATTTT.

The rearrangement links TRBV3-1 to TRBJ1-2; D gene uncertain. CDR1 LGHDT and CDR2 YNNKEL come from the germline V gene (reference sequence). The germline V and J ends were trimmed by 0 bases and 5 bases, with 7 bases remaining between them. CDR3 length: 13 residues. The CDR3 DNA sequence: TGTGCCAGCAGCCAAGATCTAGCATATGGCTACACCTTC. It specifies CASSQDLAYGYTF.

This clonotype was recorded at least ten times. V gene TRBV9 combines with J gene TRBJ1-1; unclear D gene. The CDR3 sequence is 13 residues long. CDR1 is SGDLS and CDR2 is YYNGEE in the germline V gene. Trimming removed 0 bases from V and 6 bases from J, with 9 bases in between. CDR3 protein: CASSVVFQSEAFF. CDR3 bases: TGTGCCAGCAGCGTAGTCTTCCAGTCTGAAGCTTTCTTT.

The CDR3 coding sequence is TGTGCCAGCAGTTACCTATCCAGGGGGGACTACAATGAGCAGTTCTTC. It translates to CASSYLSRGDYNEQFF. The chain links TRBV6-5 to TRBJ2-1; TRBD1 might be the D (7 bases). The CDR3 extends over 16 amino acids. The ends were cut back, 2 bases at V and 3 bases at J, with 14 bases in the middle. Germline CDR1 is MNHEY and CDR2 is SVGAGI.